Listed here are 20 T cell receptor beta chains from one sample, sequenced in a study of patients and donors after allogeneic stem cell transplantation. TCRdb itself ran the RT-PCR reads through MiXCR, one entry per CDR3 protein. Of roughly 960,000 distinct CDR3 sequences in the sample, under 20% were seen once. Material for sequencing was blood, either unsorted or a sorted T cell fraction (not recorded which). The receptors shown here come from a human donor who was either an allogeneic HSCT recipient or a stem cell or donor lymphocyte infusion donor (not recorded which). It is not recorded whose cells these are; they may come from a transplant donor.

This clonotype was found many times. The J gene is TRBJ2-5, the V gene TRBV12-3 or TRBV12-4, with no clear D. The V end was cut by 7 bases, the J end by 4 bases, with 13 bases between. This CDR3 region has 13 residues. The CDR3 DNA reads as TGTGCCAGCACCACTCAATCCCGAGAGACCCAGTACTTC. Protein product: CASTTQSRETQYF.

The CDR3 sequence: CATRGQVNEKLFF. In DNA form, the CDR3 reads TGTGCCACACGCGGACAGGTTAATGAAAAACTGTTTTTT. J is TRBJ1-4 and V is TRBV15; 7 bases align to TRBD1. Germline lookup yields CDR1 LNHNV and CDR2 YYDKDF (reference sequence). This CDR3 is built from 13 residues. With 9 bases clipped from V and 4 bases from J, the junction kept 5 bases outside the gene matches.

This clonotype occurred a few times. The CDR3 DNA is TGTGCCAGCAGAAAGCGGGGGGGCTTAGATACGCAGTATTTT. It codes for CASRKRGGLDTQYF. The chain employs TRBV6-1 and TRBJ2-3; 10 bases align to TRBD2. The J segment lost 5 bases and the V segment lost 6 bases, leaving 5 bases of the junction unmatched. The CDR3 consists of 14 residues. Per germline, CDR1 MNHNS and CDR2 SASEGT.

The chain recombines TRBV7-9 with TRBJ2-2; D unclear. Germline-derived CDR1 and CDR2 are SEHNR and FQNEAQ (reference sequence). V was clipped by 7 bases and J by 0 bases, with 9 bases between them. This CDR3 is built from 14 residues. The DNA for the CDR3 is TGTGCCAGCACCCCTGTGGCGAACACCGGGGAGCTGTTTTTT. Translation: CASTPVANTGELFF.

The chain uses TRBV12-3 or TRBV12-4 and TRBJ1-5, with D perhaps matching TRBD1 (6 bases). The ends were cut back, 5 bases at V and 2 bases at J, with 16 bases in the middle. The CDR3 extends over 16 amino acids. This CDR3 is CASSLQPRTGNQPQHF. DNA of the CDR3: TGTGCCAGCAGTCTCCAACCCAGGACAGGCAATCAGCCCCAGCATTTT.

The rearrangement uses TRBV30 and TRBJ2-1; a weak D match, TRBD2 (6 bases). The V gene lost 3 bases and the J gene lost 1 base, with 16 bases spanning the gap. In germline, CDR1 is GTSNPN, CDR2 SVGIG (reference sequence). CDR3 size: 16 residues. Here the CDR3 DNA reads TGTGCCTGGAGCGCTTTTGCGGGAAGGTCCTACAATGAGCAGTTCTTC. Translation: CAWSAFAGRSYNEQFF.

The chain employs TRBV2 and TRBJ1-1, with a tentative D call TRBD1 (5 bases). This CDR3 spans 12 amino acids. Per germline, CDR1 SNHLY and CDR2 FYNNEI. V lost 10 bases to trimming and J lost 6 bases, with 15 bases between them. The CDR3, as DNA: TGTGCCACCGAAGGAGGGGCCCCTGAAGCTTTCTTT. The encoded protein is CATEGGAPEAFF.

This rearrangement joins TRBV5-1 to TRBJ1-1, with D uncertain. The CDR3 sequence is 15 residues long. V was shortened by 3 bases and J by 1 base, with 13 bases between the two germline ends. Germline CDR1 SGHRS, CDR2 YFSETQ. CDR3 region: CASSSTGRRNTEAFF. The DNA of the CDR3 is TGCGCCAGCAGCTCTACCGGGCGCCGGAACACTGAAGCTTTCTTT.

Here the CDR3 DNA reads TGTGCCAGCAGCTTGTTTGAACCGGGCGAAAAACTGTTTTTT. Protein: CASSLFEPGEKLFF. This rearrangement joins TRBV5-6 to TRBJ1-4; D not resolved. V was cut by 1 base and J by 8 bases, with 12 bases left in between. Germline V CDR1 and CDR2: SGHDT, YYEEEE. The CDR3 consists of 14 residues. Filled out from reference TRBV5-6 and TRBJ1-4, the complete variable domain reads DAGVTQSPTHLIKTRGQQVTLRCSPKSGHDTVSWYQQALGQGPQFIFQYYEEEERQRGNFPDRFSGHQFPNYSSELNVNALLLGDSALYLCASSLFEPGEKLFFGSGTQLSVL.

This clonotype has more than one count but fewer than ten. The genes are TRBV7-7 and TRBJ2-7; 7 bases map to TRBD2. Trimming took 10 bases from V and 3 from J; bases not matched to a gene: 12. Germline values: CDR1 SSHAT, CDR2 FNYEAQ (reference sequence). CDR3 length equals 14 residues. The CDR3 loop is CATTTGGMDYEQYF. In DNA, the CDR3 is TGTGCCACTACGACCGGGGGGATGGACTACGAGCAGTACTTC.

The chain uses TRBV29-1 and TRBJ1-1; a possible D gene is TRBD1 (5 bases). The germline CDR1 and CDR2 sequences are SQVTM and ANQGSEA. CDR3 length: 15 amino acids. Trimming took off 4 bases at V and 0 bases at J, with 15 bases between the two ends. CDR3 bases: TGCAGCGTTGGGGCTCGGGGCAGCATGAACACTGAAGCTTTCTTT. Translated: CSVGARGSMNTEAFF.

This clonotype was counted a few times. V gene TRBV20-1 combines with J gene TRBJ1-1, with D perhaps matching TRBD1 (5 bases). CDR3 length: 10 amino acids. The ends were cut back, 6 bases at V and 13 bases at J, with 15 bases in the middle. The V gene's germline CDR1 is DFQATT and CDR2 SNEGSKA (reference sequence). CDR3 nucleotide sequence: TGCAGTGCCAAGGGACTGCCGGGTTTCTTT. Residues: CSAKGLPGFF.

The chain carries TRBV5-6 and TRBJ1-1; D is unresolved. Germline lookup yields CDR1 SGHDT and CDR2 YYEEEE. The CDR3 runs 15 residues. Trimming took 1 base from V and 5 from J, leaving 15 bases between them. The chain's CDR3 is CASSLSRVAWTEAFF. For the CDR3, the DNA is TGTGCCAGCAGCTTGTCGAGGGTTGCGTGGACTGAAGCTTTCTTT.

The chain employs TRBV20-1 and TRBJ2-7; TRBD2 matches at 9 bases. V was clipped by 3 bases and J by 2 bases; unmatched bases: 11. Per the germline V gene, CDR1 is DFQATT and CDR2 is SNEGSKA (reference sequence). The CDR3 runs to 16 residues. In nucleotides, the CDR3 is TGCAGTGCTAGGACACCGAGCGGGGGGTCCACCTACGAGCAGTACTTC. This sequence encodes CSARTPSGGSTYEQYF.

This chain connects TRBV6-1 to TRBJ2-5, with TRBD2 as a possible D gene (6 bases). The length of the CDR3 is 16 residues. In germline, CDR1 is MNHNS, CDR2 SASEGT. Trimming shortened V by 6 bases and J by 4 bases, and 21 bases separated the two germline ends. Written as DNA, the CDR3 is TGTGCCAGCAGCTATGGGACTCCCAGCCTTGGAGAGACCCAGTACTTC. Protein sequence: CASSYGTPSLGETQYF.

This chain joins TRBV7-9 and TRBJ1-6; 8 positions match TRBD1. CDR3 length: 16 amino acids. Trimming removed 5 bases from V and 7 bases from J; junction bases left unmatched: 10. Germline loops: CDR1 SEHNR, CDR2 FQNEAQ (reference sequence). The CDR3 nucleotides read TGTGCCAGCAGCCGCATTGACAGGGGTGTGAATTCACCCCTCCACTTT. The encoded protein is CASSRIDRGVNSPLHF.

The chain uses TRBV12-3 or TRBV12-4 and TRBJ2-2; 10 nucleotides line up with TRBD2. V lost 5 bases and J lost 4; bases outside the gene matches: 7. The CDR3 runs 16 residues. CDR3: CASSTLAGAPTGELFF. The CDR3, as DNA: TGTGCCAGCAGTACCCTAGCGGGAGCGCCCACCGGGGAGCTGTTTTTT.

This clonotype has only a few counts. The chain recombines TRBV12-3 or TRBV12-4 with TRBJ2-1, with TRBD1 as a possible D gene (6 bases). The length of the CDR3 is 16 residues. V dropped 6 bases and J dropped 4 bases, with 19 bases sitting between them. The CDR3 coding sequence is TGTGCCAGCAGCTCACTTTCCGGGACACGATACAATGAGCAGTTCTTC. Translating gives CASSSLSGTRYNEQFF.

V and J are TRBV7-9 and TRBJ1-1, with 7 bases matching TRBD1. Germline CDR1 and CDR2: SEHNR and FQNEAQ (reference sequence). The ends lost 7 bases at V and 3 bases at J; junction bases unmatched: 11. The CDR3 runs to 15 residues. The CDR3 sequence is CASTFATGSHTEAFF. CDR3 DNA sequence: TGTGCCAGCACCTTTGCGACAGGGTCACACACTGAAGCTTTCTTT.

This clonotype showed up just a few times. The rearrangement joins TRBV12-3 or TRBV12-4 to TRBJ2-1, with D tentatively TRBD1 or TRBD2 (5 bases each). This CDR3 has 14 residues. Trimming took 5 bases from V and 9 from J, leaving 17 bases between them. CDR3 sequence: CASSDGAGIGEQFF. CDR3 nucleotides: TGTGCCAGCAGTGACGGGGCCGGGATTGGTGAGCAGTTCTTC.